This T cell receptor beta chain was identified during a study of tumor and adjacent non-tumor tissue in lung cancer. Study background: On average, productive TCRbeta reads reached roughly 3.9 million per sample.

This clonotype was detected many times. Three rounds of nested PCR, following a modified ARM-PCR protocol, produced the TCRbeta library. MiXCR, applied by TCRdb to the multiplex PCR reads, yields one record per CDR3 protein. The profile shows more than 55,000 distinct CDR3 sequences, around 61% of them singletons. The CDR3 covers 14 residues. Germline V gene sequence: CDR1 DFQATT, CDR2 SNEGSKA (reference sequence). The V segment lost 3 bases and the J segment 2 bases; nucleotides outside the gene matches: 5. This sample's RNA came from whole unsorted tissue. Distant lung tissue was collected more than 3 cm away from the tumor edge.

V and J are TRBV20-1 and TRBJ2-7; 9 nucleotides agree with TRBD1. Sequences were obtained from distant non-tumor lung tissue. This TCR was sampled from a man between 65 and 85 years old with non-small cell lung cancer. CDR3 nucleotides: TGCAGTGCTAGCGGACAGGGGCTCACCTACGAGCAGTACTTC. Residues: CSASGQGLTYEQYF.